The present T cell receptor (beta chain) was sequenced within a study of early T cells in non-severe SARS-CoV-2 infection. The wider study: Sequencing of unsorted whole blood was done on bulk RNA, leaving chains unpaired.

Each cDNA molecule carried a unique molecular identifier. TCRdb redid the calling of the 5' RACE reads with MiXCR, one entry per CDR3 protein. In the table there are some 32,000 distinct CDR3 sequences, 5.7% of which are singletons. Trimming at V came to 3 bases and at J to 0 bases, leaving 2 bases not matched to a gene. The CDR3 consists of 14 residues. The germline V gene encodes CDR1 MNHEY and CDR2 SMNVEV (reference sequence). At least ten counts were recorded for this clonotype. This receptor was identified in an adult who was a healthcare worker with PCR-confirmed SARS-CoV-2 infection or an uninfected control (not recorded which). Sequenced: whole blood. The gene calls are TRBV27 and TRBJ2-7; the match to TRBD1 covers 7 bases. CDR3 residues: CASSFRDSSYEQYF. CDR3 DNA: TGTGCCAGCAGTTTCCGGGACAGCTCCTACGAGCAGTACTTC.